The subject of this entry is one T cell receptor (beta chain). Its target is unknown. This specimen belongs to a study of cytomegalovirus exposure and HLA in healthy donors. Although they were nominally healthy when sampled, donors likely had unrecorded immune exposures. CDR3 length: 13 residues. Germline CDR1 reads SGHNT; CDR2 reads YENEEA. V was cut by 2 bases and J by 11 bases, with 13 bases left in between. In the PCR, 60 Vbeta and 13 Jbeta primers were used. TCRdb's table, derived via immunoSEQ multiplex PCR, lists solely in-frame clones and lacks some. The sample has some 150,000 clones, 80% seen once. Study-wide results and caveats: Later genetic work tied a missense DCLRE1C variant to beta-chain V and J trimming. The records held CMV serostatus as the only immune exposure information. It was reported that the classifier diagnosed cytomegalovirus status with high specificity and sensitivity in both the original and validation cohorts.

Sequencing used PBMCs. The chain joins TRBV11-3 to TRBJ2-1, with D hard to call. This clonotype was sampled from a male donor in good health and CMV-seronegative. CDR3: CASSLFSRTKQFF. For the CDR3, the DNA is TGTGCCAGCAGCTTATTCTCGAGAACTAAGCAGTTCTTC.